These 26 T cell receptor beta chains were sequenced from one sample in a study of blood T cell repertoires in COVID-19. Sequenced by immunoSEQ multiplex PCR; TCRdb stores in-frame clones only, minus some. The repertoire holds more than 45,000 clones, approximately 91% seen once, with around 9.7% in the top ten. The specimen was peripheral blood. These receptors originate from a woman of 80 years or more with acute or convalescent COVID-19.

The sample holds one count of this clone. J is TRBJ2-4 and V is TRBV19; 7 bases map to TRBD2. This CDR3 has 16 amino acids. Germline CDR1 LNHDA, CDR2 SQIVND (reference sequence). The junction had 13 bases not matched to a gene; V was cut back by 10 bases and J by 1 base. The CDR3 bases are TGTGCCACCTCGTCGGGGGGAGGGAGGGCCAAAAACATTCAGTACTTC. This codes for CATSSGGGRAKNIQYF.

The chain combines TRBV28 with TRBJ1-4, with TRBD1 as a possible D gene (6 bases). V shed 6 bases and J shed 5 bases, with 16 bases lying between them. The CDR3 spans 15 residues. Germline V gene data show CDR1 as MDHEN and CDR2 as SYDVKM. The CDR3 region is CASSSSNTGNEKLFF. CDR3 in DNA: TGTGCCAGCAGCTCCTCCAATACAGGGAATGAAAAACTGTTTTTT. The whole variable domain, remainder taken from reference TRBV28 and TRBJ1-4, is DVKVTQSSRYLVKRTGEKVFLECVQDMDHENMFWYRQDPGLGLRLIYFSYDVKMKEKGDIPEGYSVSREKKERFSLILESASTNQTSMYLCASSSSNTGNEKLFFGSGTQLSVL.

The chain's CDR3 is CASSLAGTSGGASSYNEQFF. CDR3 in DNA: TGTGCCAGCAGCTTAGCGGGGACTAGCGGCGGGGCGAGCTCCTACAATGAGCAGTTCTTC. The gene calls are TRBV7-2 and TRBJ2-1; 11 nucleotides agree with TRBD2. This CDR3 is built from 20 residues. J lost 0 bases, V lost 0 bases, and 10 bases had no gene match. Germline V gene lookup returns CDR1 SGHTA and CDR2 FQGNSA.

The chain employs TRBV7-9 and TRBJ1-1, with 8 bases lining up with TRBD1. Looked up from germline, CDR1 is SEHNR and CDR2 is FQNEAQ (reference sequence). The trim removed 5 bases at V and 6 bases at J, leaving 5 bases unmatched. The CDR3 extends over 13 amino acids. For the CDR3, the DNA is TGTGCCAGCAGCCCGGGGACAGGAGCTGAAGCTTTCTTT. Translated: CASSPGTGAEAFF.

V and J are TRBV4-2 and TRBJ1-2, with TRBD1 as a possible D gene (5 bases). CDR3 length: 15 residues. Germline CDR1 reads LGHNA; CDR2 reads YNFKEQ. Between the trimmed V and J ends, which lost 0 bases and 8 bases, there was a span of 16 bases. The CDR3 bases are TGTGCCAGCAGCCAAGAAACCGGGCAGGGTCGCGGCTACACCTTC. This sequence encodes CASSQETGQGRGYTF.

V and J are TRBV5-8 and TRBJ1-2, with a weak D call TRBD1 (5 bases). Germline V CDR1 and CDR2: SGHTS, YDEGEE. The germline V and J ends were trimmed by 6 bases and 4 bases, with 13 bases remaining between them. The CDR3 extends over 13 amino acids. The DNA of the CDR3 is TGTGCCAGCACCCGGTCAGGGTTCTATGGCTACACCTTC. Translated, it gives CASTRSGFYGYTF.

The chain links TRBV2 to TRBJ2-7, with 8 positions matching TRBD2. CDR3 size: 13 residues. Germline V lookup: CDR1 SNHLY, CDR2 FYNNEI. The trim removed 8 bases at V and 13 bases at J, leaving 16 bases unmatched. CDR3 sequence (DNA): TGTGCCAGCCAAGCGCCGGGGCCGGGAGGGCCTTACTTC. Its translation: CASQAPGPGGPYF.

The chain combines TRBV5-1 with TRBJ2-1; 12 nucleotides line up with TRBD2. The CDR3 consists of 15 residues. V lost 4 bases and J lost 5; bases outside the gene matches: 4. Looked up from germline, CDR1 is SGHRS and CDR2 is YFSETQ. CDR3 DNA sequence: TGCGCCAGCAGCCCGACTAGCGGGAGTAACAATGAGCAGTTCTTC. Encoded protein: CASSPTSGSNNEQFF.

The rearrangement joins TRBV3-1 (or the pseudogene TRBV3-2) to TRBJ1-5; possible D gene TRBD1, 6 bases. The length of the CDR3 is 15 residues. The V gene lost 3 bases and the J gene lost 2 bases, with 11 bases spanning the gap. CDR1 is LGHDT, CDR2 YNNKEL, per germline (reference sequence). The CDR3 protein is CASSHSGVGNQPQHF. The CDR3 DNA reads TGTGCCAGCAGCCATTCAGGGGTTGGCAATCAGCCCCAGCATTTT.

This chain uses TRBV9 with TRBJ2-3, with 7 positions matching TRBD1. The CDR3 has 15 residues. The germline CDR1 and CDR2 sequences are SGDLS and YYNGEE. V lost 3 bases and J lost 3; bases outside the gene matches: 7. CDR3 coding DNA: TGTGCCAGCAGCGCGAGACAGGGTAGGACAGATACGCAGTATTTT. Protein: CASSARQGRTDTQYF.

The gene calls are TRBV29-1 and TRBJ2-2; D is uncertain. V was cut by 7 bases and J by 6 bases, with 9 bases left in between. The CDR3 is 11 residues long. In germline, CDR1 is SQVTM, CDR2 ANQGSEA. In DNA form, the CDR3 reads TGCAGCGGTCAGGTAGCCGGGGAGCTGTTTTTT. Translating gives CSGQVAGELFF.

The chain combines TRBV30 with TRBJ1-6; 7 bases line up with TRBD1. V lost 2 bases to trimming and J lost 6 bases; unmatched junction nucleotides: 13. This CDR3 is 17 amino acids long. Per germline, CDR1 GTSNPN and CDR2 SVGIG (reference sequence). The CDR3 sequence: CAWSPPPQGDGNSPLHF. In DNA, the CDR3 is TGTGCCTGGAGTCCACCGCCGCAGGGGGATGGTAATTCACCCCTCCACTTT.

This chain links TRBV5-4 with TRBJ1-2, with 8 bases that match TRBD1. This CDR3 region has 14 residues. CDR1 is SGHNT, CDR2 YYREEE, per germline (reference sequence). J was trimmed by 4 bases and V by 4 bases; bases with no gene match: 6. Here the CDR3 reads CASSHQGAGYGYTF. The CDR3 nucleotides read TGTGCCAGCAGCCACCAGGGGGCGGGCTATGGCTACACCTTC.

The chain couples TRBV7-2 to TRBJ2-5; 7 bases map to TRBD2. The ends lost 5 bases at V and 1 base at J; junction bases unmatched: 10. Germline V CDR1 and CDR2: SGHTA, FQGNSA. This CDR3 is 16 amino acids long. The CDR3 nucleotides read TGTGCCAGCAGCGCCAACAGCGGGATTGGCCAAGAGACCCAGTACTTC. Its protein product is CASSANSGIGQETQYF. Looking up the rest from reference TRBV7-2 and TRBJ2-5 gives the full variable domain: GAGVSQSPSNKVTEKGKDVELRCDPISGHTALYWYRQSLGQGLEFLIYFQGNSAPDKSGLPSDRFSAERTGGSVSTLTIQRTQQEDSAVYLCASSANSGIGQETQYFGPGTRLLVL.

Here the CDR3 DNA reads TGTGCCAGCAGCAGTTCCGGGACTAGCGGGAGGGCCTCCTACGAGCAGTACTTC. Amino acids: CASSSSGTSGRASYEQYF. The rearrangement uses TRBV21-1 and TRBJ2-7; TRBD2 is the table's D call, not checked against the DNA. TRBV21-1 is designated a pseudogene. The CDR3 contains 18 residues.

V gene TRBV25-1 combines with J gene TRBJ2-7, with D perhaps TRBD2 (7 bases). CDR1 MGHDK and CDR2 SYGVNS come from the germline V gene. Trimming took 1 base from V and 4 from J, leaving 17 bases between them. CDR3 length equals 16 residues. CDR3 protein: CASSELSGTNRYEQYF. As DNA, the CDR3 is TGTGCCAGCAGTGAATTAAGCGGGACAAACCGTTACGAGCAGTACTTC.

The chain uses TRBV6-4 and TRBJ2-1; 7 nucleotides match TRBD1. The CDR3 length is 12 residues. V dropped 6 bases and J dropped 9; count of bases not matched to a gene: 5. Germline CDR1 MRHNA, CDR2 SNTAGT. Here the CDR3 DNA reads TGTGCCAGCAGGCCCGCAGGGGGTGAGCAGTTCTTC. It specifies CASRPAGGEQFF.

The chain employs TRBV25-1 and TRBJ2-1; weak D call: TRBD2 (6 bases). This CDR3 region has 14 residues. From germline, CDR1 is MGHDK and CDR2 SYGVNS. Trimming stripped 6 bases from V and 6 bases from J, with 15 bases between. In DNA, the CDR3 is TGTGCCAGCAGAAAAAACTGGGACTTCAATGAGCAGTTCTTC. Translation: CASRKNWDFNEQFF. Variable domain in full (rest from reference TRBV25-1 and TRBJ2-1): EADIYQTPRYLVIGTGKKITLECSQTMGHDKMYWYQQDPGMELHLIHYSYGVNSTEKGDLSSESTVSRIRTEHFPLTLESARPSHTSQYLCASRKNWDFNEQFFGPGTRLTVL.

The genes are TRBV6-5 and TRBJ1-1, with D possibly matching TRBD1 (5 bases). This CDR3 has 15 amino acids. V lost 2 bases and J lost 0, with 10 bases in between. CDR1 MNHEY and CDR2 SVGAGI come from the germline V gene. DNA of the CDR3: TGTGCCAGCAGTTACGGGGGGAACATGAACACTGAAGCTTTCTTT. Its protein product is CASSYGGNMNTEAFF.

The gene calls are TRBV5-1 and TRBJ1-5, with a tentative D call TRBD1 (5 bases). Trimming removed 0 bases at V and 3 bases at J, with 16 bases between. The germline CDR1 and CDR2 sequences are SGHRS and YFSETQ. The CDR3 covers 17 residues. The CDR3 DNA is TGCGCCAGCAGCTTGGCCGGGAGGGGAGCCTTCAATCAGCCCCAGCATTTT. As protein: CASSLAGRGAFNQPQHF.

The chain employs TRBV5-5 and TRBJ2-2; maybe TRBD1 (7 bases). The CDR3 is made up of 18 amino acids. The germline CDR1 and CDR2 sequences are SGHKS and YYEKEE (reference sequence). The V end lost 3 bases, the J end lost 4 bases, and 22 bases lay between the germline ends. The CDR3 sequence: CASSWGPGRRQGTGELFF. CDR3 DNA: TGTGCCAGCAGCTGGGGACCCGGGAGACGACAGGGCACCGGGGAGCTGTTTTTT.

This clone was detected once. The rearrangement links TRBV7-3 to TRBJ1-4, with D possibly TRBD1 on 6 matching bases. Deletions cut 7 bases from V and 7 bases from J, with 16 bases between. CDR1 SGHTA and CDR2 FQGTGA come from the germline V gene. This CDR3 contains 14 residues. The CDR3 here is CASTVRGKREKLFF. CDR3 nucleotides: TGTGCCAGCACCGTTAGGGGGAAACGTGAAAAACTGTTTTTT.

V usage is TRBV19 and J usage is TRBJ2-3; 14 bases are a match to TRBD2. Trimming took 4 bases from V and 5 from J; bases not matched to a gene: 8. Per the germline V gene, CDR1 is LNHDA and CDR2 is SQIVND (reference sequence). The length of the CDR3 is 17 residues. In DNA, the CDR3 is TGTGCCAGTAGTAGGACTAGCGGGAGGTCGTTAGGAGATACGCAGTATTTT. It specifies CASSRTSGRSLGDTQYF.

The rearrangement uses TRBV7-2 and TRBJ2-7, with a tentative D call TRBD1 (5 bases). CDR1 and CDR2 from the germline V gene are SGHTA and FQGNSA. This CDR3 is built from 13 residues. Deletions cut 2 bases from V and 7 bases from J, with 12 bases between. The CDR3 DNA reads as TGTGCCAGCAGCTTATTCCAGGGTCGAGAGCAGTACTTC. This gives the protein CASSLFQGREQYF.

The chain couples TRBV5-5 to TRBJ2-2, with 12 bases that match TRBD2. CDR3 size: 17 residues. Germline CDR1 reads SGHKS; CDR2 reads YYEKEE (reference sequence). J gave up 6 bases and V 1 base, and 7 bases lay outside the gene matches. DNA for the CDR3: TGTGCCAGCAGCTTGATGGGGACTAGCGGGTGGGCCGGGGAGCTGTTTTTT. This gives the protein CASSLMGTSGWAGELFF.

This chain connects TRBV15 to TRBJ2-7; 8 bases fit TRBD2. Trimming cost V 0 bases and J 4 bases; bases outside gene matches: 11. This CDR3 comprises 17 residues. Germline-derived CDR1 and CDR2 are LNHNV and YYDKDF (reference sequence). The CDR3 region is CATSRDPGLAGKYEQYF. As DNA, the CDR3 is TGTGCCACCAGCAGAGATCCTGGCTTAGCGGGAAAGTACGAGCAGTACTTC. The entire variable domain, with the rest obtained from reference TRBV15 and TRBJ2-7, is as follows: DAMVIQNPRYQVTQFGKPVTLSCSQTLNHNVMYWYQQKSSQAPKLLFHYYDKDFNNEADTPDNFQSRRPNTSFCFLDIRSPGLGDTAMYLCATSRDPGLAGKYEQYFGPGTRLTVT.